Included here is one T cell receptor (beta chain) sequence, with context. No antigen is known for it. This entry is derived from a study of chemoradiotherapy in HPV16-positive cancers. Assay: immunoSEQ multiplex PCR; the TCRdb copy retains only in-frame clones and omits some. The sample consists of 20,000 to 25,000 clones, 75% to 90% of them appearing once. General study results and limits: During treatment, candidate HPV-specific clones and E7-related motifs expanded in tumor. HPV-responsive T-cell expansion during chemoradiotherapy was linked to improved recurrence-free survival in HPV16-positive patients.

This CDR3 is built from 20 residues. With V trimmed by 3 bases and J by 1 base, 11 bases remained unmatched. CDR1 and CDR2 (germline): MNHEY, SMNVEV (reference sequence). The source is a human donor with HPV-associated anogenital cancer. The starting material was blood, obtained from a patient who underwent chemoradiotherapy. V and J are TRBV27 and TRBJ1-6; 11 bases fit TRBD1. CDR3 in amino acids: CASSFLQRTGGQSYNSPLHF. CDR3 DNA: TGTGCCAGCAGTTTCCTTCAGAGGACAGGGGGCCAATCCTATAATTCACCCCTCCACTTT.